The 26 T cell receptor beta chains in this list originate from one sample, sequenced in a study of Graves' ophthalmopathy and Graves' hyperthyroidism. The authors amplified TCR beta CDR3 regions from RNA transcripts. The first round was an RT-PCR with HTBI primers, and the second round was a multiplex PCR. TCRdb processed the multiplex PCR reads anew with MiXCR; each CDR3 protein has one entry. Here the sample spans about 400,000 distinct CDR3 sequences, 15% to 19% being singletons. The material sequenced was peripheral blood. These receptors all stem from a young woman with stable Graves' hyperthyroidism.

This clonotype was counted at least ten times. The V gene is TRBV29-1, the J gene TRBJ1-2; TRBD1 agrees at 10 bases. The junction had 4 bases not matched to a gene; V was cut back by 6 bases and J by 6 bases. The CDR3 extends over 12 amino acids. CDR1 is SQVTM and CDR2 is ANQGSEA in the germline V gene. As DNA, the CDR3 is TGCAGCGTCGGGACAGGGGACAATGGCTACACCTTC. Protein product: CSVGTGDNGYTF.

In this sample, this clonotype turned up many times. The chain couples TRBV5-1 to TRBJ2-2; no clear D gene. Germline lookup yields CDR1 SGHRS and CDR2 YFSETQ. The germline V and J ends were trimmed by 0 bases and 4 bases, with 7 bases remaining between them. The CDR3 totals 14 residues. CDR3 protein: CASSLDAPTGELFF. The CDR3 bases are TGCGCCAGCAGCTTGGACGCACCCACCGGGGAGCTGTTTTTT.

The sample holds many counts of this clonotype. This chain uses TRBV24-1 with TRBJ1-5, with unresolved D. Trimming cost V 11 bases and J 5 bases, with 12 bases left between them. The CDR3 sequence is 12 residues long. Per the germline V gene, CDR1 is KGHDR and CDR2 is SFDVKD. The CDR3 bases are TGTGCCATCGGGTCGTCCGATCAGCCCCAGCATTTT. It specifies CAIGSSDQPQHF.

At least ten counts were recorded for this clonotype. This chain joins TRBV27 and TRBJ2-5; D perhaps matches TRBD1 (6 bases). The CDR3 contains 12 residues. Germline lookup yields CDR1 MNHEY and CDR2 SMNVEV (reference sequence). The ends were cut back, 7 bases at V and 2 bases at J, with 8 bases in the middle. CDR3 sequence: CASKRGQETQYF. The CDR3 bases are TGTGCCAGCAAGAGGGGGCAAGAGACCCAGTACTTC.

The sample holds many counts of this clonotype. The chain employs TRBV12-3 or TRBV12-4 and TRBJ2-7; D might be TRBD1 or TRBD2, each matching 5 bases. V was clipped by 1 base and J by 4 bases, with 8 bases between them. The CDR3 is 13 amino acids. CDR3 region: CASSLGGGYEQYF. The CDR3 nucleotides read TGTGCCAGCAGTTTAGGGGGCGGGTACGAGCAGTACTTC.

This clonotype was recorded many times. The chain recombines TRBV7-8 with TRBJ1-2; D is unclear. The CDR3 totals 15 residues. Germline loops: CDR1 SGHVS, CDR2 FQNEAQ. Trimming removed 5 bases from V and 4 bases from J, with 17 bases in between. CDR3 residues: CASSPTLAATYGYTF. The DNA for the CDR3 is TGTGCCAGCAGCCCCACCCTGGCGGCGACCTATGGCTACACCTTC. Full variable domain (outside the CDR3, taken from reference TRBV7-8 and TRBJ1-2): GAGVSQSPRYKVAKRGQDVALRCDPISGHVSLFWYQQALGQGPEFLTYFQNEAQLDKSGLPSDRFFAERPEGSVSTLKIQRTQQEDSAVYLCASSPTLAATYGYTFGSGTRLTVV.

This clonotype was observed many times. Here the CDR3 DNA reads TGTGCCAGCAGCTTAGCGGGTAGCGGGCTCCTTTCCTACGAGCAGTACTTC. This sequence encodes CASSLAGSGLLSYEQYF. J is TRBJ2-7 and V is TRBV7-2; 7 bases are shared with TRBD2. The CDR3 spans 17 residues. Germline assignment: CDR1 SGHTA and CDR2 FQGNSA. With 0 bases clipped from V and 1 base from J, the junction kept 9 bases outside the gene matches.

This clonotype was seen repeatedly, ten times or more. The chain links TRBV12-3 or TRBV12-4 to TRBJ1-2; tentatively, D is TRBD1 (5 bases). The CDR3 sequence is 14 residues long. V was shortened by 5 bases and J by 8 bases, with 18 bases between the two germline ends. CDR3 DNA sequence: TGTGCCAGCAGTACAAACCAGGGTGTCGGCGGCTACACCTTC. This sequence encodes CASSTNQGVGGYTF.

This clonotype was seen repeatedly, ten times or more. The chain joins TRBV20-1 to TRBJ2-5; tentative D call: TRBD1 (6 bases). The ends were cut back, 0 bases at V and 5 bases at J, with 13 bases in the middle. Germline loops: CDR1 DFQATT, CDR2 SNEGSKA (reference sequence). The CDR3 is 14 amino acids. CDR3 DNA sequence: TGCAGTGCTAGAGATCCTGGGGGCCAGGAGACCCAGTACTTC. This sequence encodes CSARDPGGQETQYF.

This clonotype was found a few times. CDR3 DNA sequence: TGTGCCAGCAGCTTACCCGAGACTGAGCTCTATGAAGCTTTCTTT. This gives the protein CASSLPETELYEAFF. The V and J genes are TRBV7-9 and TRBJ1-1; D not certain. This CDR3 has 15 residues. CDR1 SEHNR and CDR2 FQNEAQ come from the germline V gene (reference sequence). Trimming removed 2 bases from V and 7 bases from J, with 17 bases in between.

In this sample, this clonotype turned up many times. V usage is TRBV2 and J usage is TRBJ2-7; a possible D gene is TRBD2 (6 bases). The germline gives CDR1 SNHLY, CDR2 FYNNEI. The V gene lost 8 bases and the J gene lost 7 bases, with 9 bases spanning the gap. The CDR3 is made up of 10 amino acids. CDR3 protein: CASRGWEQYF. CDR3 in DNA: TGTGCCAGCCGGGGGTGGGAGCAGTACTTC. Filled out from reference TRBV2 and TRBJ2-7, the complete variable domain reads EPEVTQTPSHQVTQMGQEVILRCVPISNHLYFYWYRQILGQKVEFLVSFYNNEISEKSEIFDDQFSVERPDGSNFTLKIRSTKLEDSAMYFCASRGWEQYFGPGTRLTVT.

This clonotype was counted many times. The chain carries TRBV12-3 or TRBV12-4 and TRBJ1-1; perhaps TRBD1 as D (5 bases). The CDR3 consists of 15 residues. Trimming took off 7 bases at V and 5 bases at J, with 20 bases between the two ends. DNA for the CDR3: TGTGCCAGCACCCCCGCCCTTTCGGGGGGGACTGAAGCTTTCTTT. Protein sequence: CASTPALSGGTEAFF.

This clonotype has ten or more counts. The rearrangement joins TRBV18 to TRBJ2-7; TRBD1 matches at 10 bases. V trimming: 4 bases; J trimming: 4 bases; junction bases outside the gene matches: 7. Germline V lookup: CDR1 KGHSH, CDR2 LQKENI. This CDR3 spans 15 amino acids. In nucleotides, the CDR3 is TGTGCCAGCTCACAACTCCGGGACAGGGGTTACGAGCAGTACTTC. Translated, it gives CASSQLRDRGYEQYF. Supplemented by reference TRBV18 and TRBJ2-7, the full variable domain reads NAGVMQNPRHLVRRRGQEARLRCSPMKGHSHVYWYRQLPEEGLKFMVYLQKENIIDESGMPKERFSAEFPKEGPSILRIQQVVRGDSAAYFCASSQLRDRGYEQYFGPGTRLTVT.

In its sample, this clonotype was seen many times. J is TRBJ2-2 and V is TRBV27; 8 bases are a match to TRBD1. Germline lookup yields CDR1 MNHEY and CDR2 SMNVEV (reference sequence). J gave up 7 bases and V 0 bases, and 4 bases lay outside the gene matches. The CDR3 spans 15 residues. CDR3 amino acids: CASSLSGTGIGELFF. CDR3 coding DNA: TGTGCCAGCAGTTTATCGGGGACAGGTATCGGGGAGCTGTTTTTT.

This clonotype has just a few counts. The chain couples TRBV20-1 to TRBJ2-2; TRBD1 might be the D (5 bases). Germline values: CDR1 DFQATT, CDR2 SNEGSKA (reference sequence). Trimming took 1 base from V and 4 from J, leaving 7 bases between them. CDR3 length equals 13 residues. This CDR3 reads CSARVQVTGELFF. Written as DNA, the CDR3 is TGCAGTGCTAGAGTACAGGTCACCGGGGAGCTGTTTTTT.

Ten or more counts support this clonotype. The genes are TRBV20-1 and TRBJ1-5; D ambiguous. The CDR3 runs to 16 residues. From germline, CDR1 is DFQATT and CDR2 SNEGSKA (reference sequence). Trimming took off 0 bases at V and 0 bases at J, with 12 bases between the two ends. The CDR3 sequence is CSARDSRKTSNQPQHF. The CDR3 DNA follows: TGCAGTGCTAGAGATTCCCGTAAGACTAGCAATCAGCCCCAGCATTTT.

This clonotype was found many times. The chain has TRBV27 and TRBJ1-1; TRBD1 agrees at 9 bases. Per the germline V gene, CDR1 is MNHEY and CDR2 is SMNVEV (reference sequence). V shed 4 bases, J shed 4 bases, and the junction held 10 bases outside the gene matches. The CDR3 contains 16 residues. The DNA of the CDR3 is TGTGCCAGCAGTTCAGGACAGGGGAGGGTGGTCACTGAAGCTTTCTTT. Residues: CASSSGQGRVVTEAFF.

This clonotype was observed a handful of times. A single base separates this from a much larger clone, so it may be a read error. This sequence joins TRBV6-2 or TRBV6-3 and TRBJ1-2; unclear D gene. The V gene's germline CDR1 is MNHEY and CDR2 SVGEGT. This CDR3 contains 16 residues. The V end was cut by 0 bases, the J end by 0 bases, with 11 bases between. The CDR3, as DNA: TGTGCCAGCAGTTACTCGAATTTTCGGCCTAACTATGGCTACACCTTC. It encodes CASSYSNFRPNYGYTF.

At least ten counts were recorded for this clonotype. The chain combines TRBV20-1 with TRBJ1-1; no clear D. Trimming took 6 bases from V and 2 from J, leaving 13 bases between them. Germline-derived CDR1 and CDR2 are DFQATT and SNEGSKA (reference sequence). The CDR3 length is 13 residues. This CDR3 is CSASGTPNTEAFF. CDR3 nucleotide sequence: TGCAGTGCGAGTGGAACACCCAACACTGAAGCTTTCTTT.

This clonotype was counted at least ten times. V is TRBV10-2 and J is TRBJ1-5; D perhaps matches TRBD1 (5 bases). CDR3 size: 13 residues. V was shortened by 5 bases and J by 3 bases, with 8 bases between the two germline ends. Germline values: CDR1 WSHSY, CDR2 SAAADI. The CDR3 DNA follows: TGCGCCAGCAGTAGGGGCTACAATCAGCCCCAGCATTTT. It is translated as CASSRGYNQPQHF.

This clonotype was counted many times. The chain joins TRBV11-2 to TRBJ2-5; D might be TRBD2 (6 bases). Germline lookup yields CDR1 SGHAT and CDR2 FQNNGV. The CDR3 sequence is 15 residues long. The V end lost 2 bases, the J end lost 3 bases, and 13 bases lay between the germline ends. Here the CDR3 reads CASSLNPAGEETQYF. The CDR3 nucleotides read TGTGCCAGCAGCTTAAACCCAGCGGGCGAAGAGACCCAGTACTTC.

This clonotype has a handful of counts. Since a much larger clone is just one base distant, this may be a read error. The V and J genes are TRBV13 and TRBJ2-2, with D perhaps matching TRBD1 or TRBD2 (5 bases each). The CDR3 loop spans 16 amino acids. The germline V gene encodes CDR1 PRHDT and CDR2 FYEKMQ (reference sequence). The CDR3: CASSLKDWGITGELCF. The CDR3 DNA reads TGTGCCAGCAGCCTAAAAGATTGGGGGATCACCGGGGAGCTGTGTTTT.

Worth noting for this clonotype: The junction departs from germline at one end; a sequencing error may be responsible. V usage is TRBV11-2 and J usage is TRBJ2-7; TRBD1 might be the D (6 bases). There are 16 residues in the CDR3. Germline V gene sequence: CDR1 SGHAT, CDR2 FQNNGV. In DNA form, the CDR3 reads TGTGCCAGCAGCTTGGGAGCCTCACAGGGTTTTTTCCAGCAGGACTTC. This codes for CASSLGASQGFFQQDF.

This clonotype was counted many times. This chain links TRBV6-5 with TRBJ1-3, with D perhaps TRBD1 (5 bases). Trimming removed 4 bases at V and 0 bases at J, with 10 bases between. CDR1 is MNHEY and CDR2 is SVGAGI in the germline V gene. CDR3 size: 15 residues. In nucleotides, the CDR3 is TGTGCCAGCAGTTTCGGGACCGGCTCTGGAAACACCATATATTTT. Its protein is CASSFGTGSGNTIYF.

This clonotype was observed at least ten times. The chain combines TRBV12-3 or TRBV12-4 with TRBJ1-3; D unresolved. The CDR3 has 14 amino acids. V lost 5 bases and J 0 bases, leaving 8 bases between the germline ends. The CDR3 sequence: CASSAPASGNTIYF. CDR3 nucleotide sequence: TGTGCCAGCAGTGCTCCAGCCTCTGGAAACACCATATATTTT.

This clonotype was seen many times. This chain joins TRBV4-1 and TRBJ1-2; TRBD1 agrees at 10 bases. The CDR3 consists of 14 residues. Looked up from germline, CDR1 is MGHRA and CDR2 is YSYEKL. Losses at the gene ends were 1 base for V and 8 bases for J; bases not matched to a gene: 4. The CDR3 loop is CASSQVRDRGGYTF. The CDR3 bases are TGCGCCAGCAGCCAAGTACGGGACAGGGGCGGCTACACCTTC.